The 5 T cell receptor beta chains below were found in one sample sequenced in a study of identical twins (dated by TCRdb to the mid-2010s). Library preparation used 5' RACE. Instrument on record: Illumina HiSeq 2000. TCRdb handled the public reads itself, with Q25 trimming in fastp and clone calling in MiXCR, and kept productive beta chains. Entries that share a CDR3 protein sequence are merged under the most common genes and DNA. The sample data list about 890,000 distinct CDR3 sequences, and 10% to 15% of these were observed just once. Under 2% of the sample comes from the top ten. The same data also contributed to another study, on yellow fever vaccine responses in identical twins.

The sequencing input was PBMCs. Receptor source: a woman under 30 in good health.

The chain employs TRBV6-1 and TRBJ2-7; TRBD2 matches 7 bases. V shed 6 bases, J shed 0 bases, and the junction held 5 bases outside the gene matches. The germline gives CDR1 MNHNS, CDR2 SASEGT. The length of the CDR3 is 14 residues. In nucleotides, the CDR3 is TGTGCCAGCAGAATCGCGGGGGTCTCCTACGAGCAGTACTTC. The encoded protein is CASRIAGVSYEQYF.

This clonotype was counted a few times. The rearrangement links TRBV2 to TRBJ2-1, with 7 bases lining up with TRBD2. This CDR3 spans 15 amino acids. In germline, CDR1 is SNHLY, CDR2 FYNNEI. The junction had 11 bases not matched to a gene; V was cut back by 7 bases and J by 5 bases. Here the CDR3 DNA reads TGTGCCAGCACGGGGAGGGCCTCGAGAGACAATGAGCAGTTCTTC. It specifies CASTGRASRDNEQFF.

This chain joins TRBV12-3 or TRBV12-4 and TRBJ1-1; D uncertain. V lost 6 bases to trimming and J lost 8 bases, with 16 bases between them. This CDR3 has 13 residues. DNA for the CDR3: TGTGCCAGCAGAACCCACTCAGTAGCCGAAGCTTTCTTT. Translated, it gives CASRTHSVAEAFF.

This clonotype was detected many times. The rearrangement links TRBV7-8 to TRBJ1-1; D is undetermined. This CDR3 has 14 residues. Trimming removed 5 bases at V and 2 bases at J, with 12 bases between. Germline CDR1 and CDR2: SGHVS and FQNEAQ. CDR3 nucleotide sequence: TGTGCCAGCAGCCAACGCCCAAAAAACACTGAAGCTTTCTTT. Translating it yields CASSQRPKNTEAFF.

Many counts were recorded for this clonotype. The chain has TRBV10-2 and TRBJ2-1, with 14 bases that match TRBD2. The CDR3 runs 22 residues. J lost 0 bases, V lost 3 bases, and 16 bases had no gene match. Germline CDR1 and CDR2: WSHSY and SAAADI. CDR3 DNA: TGCGCCAGCAGTGATGATTACGGGACTAGCGGGAGAAACGCCCGCTCCTACAATGAGCAGTTCTTC. Amino acids: CASSDDYGTSGRNARSYNEQFF.